Reported below is one TCR beta chain. Additional DNA sequences in this sample encode the identical CDR3. This sample was taken from a study of cytotoxic CD8 clonotypes in ibrutinib-treated CLL. For the study at large: Patient counts were roughly 10 relapsed/refractory, more than 14 treatment-naive and about 18 IGHV unmutated. Partial responders around 24, complete 2; around twelve progressed and roughly 14 stayed in remission by median 68 months.

Germline V gene lookup returns CDR1 LNHDA and CDR2 SQIVND (reference sequence). The trim removed 1 base at V and 4 bases at J, leaving 3 bases unmatched. The CDR3 is made up of 15 amino acids. Generated by immunoSEQ multiplex PCR, the TCRdb table keeps only in-frame clones and is missing some. The sample yields some 310,000 clones, roughly 79% seen once. The source was PBMCs, collected before ibrutinib treatment. The gene calls are TRBV19 and TRBJ2-7; TRBD2 aligns across 11 bases. The sequence was obtained from a human donor with chronic lymphocytic leukemia. CDR3 amino acids: CASSIAGTSGYEQYF. The CDR3 DNA reads as TGTGCCAGTAGTATAGCAGGGACTAGCGGTTACGAGCAGTACTTC. Using reference TRBV19 and TRBJ2-7 for the parts outside the CDR3, the full variable domain is DGGITQSPKYLFRKEGQNVTLSCEQNLNHDAMYWYRQDPGQGLRLIYYSQIVNDFQKGDIAEGYSVSREKKESFPLTVTSAQKNPTAFYLCASSIAGTSGYEQYFGPGTRLTVT.